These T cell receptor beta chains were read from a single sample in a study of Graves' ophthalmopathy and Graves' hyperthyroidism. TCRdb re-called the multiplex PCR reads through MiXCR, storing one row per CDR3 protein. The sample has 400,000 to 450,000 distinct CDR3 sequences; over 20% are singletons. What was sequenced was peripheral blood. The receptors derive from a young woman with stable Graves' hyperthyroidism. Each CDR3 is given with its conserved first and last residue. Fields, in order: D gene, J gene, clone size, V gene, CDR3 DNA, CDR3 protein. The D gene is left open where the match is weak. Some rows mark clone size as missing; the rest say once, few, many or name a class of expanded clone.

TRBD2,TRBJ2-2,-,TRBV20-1,TGCAGTGCTACGGCGGGAGAAACTCCTACCGGGGAGCTGTTTTTT,CSATAGETPTGELFF
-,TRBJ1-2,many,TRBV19,TGTGCCAGTAGTAACCCCCGACGGTCACCGGACTATGGCTACACCTTC,CASSNPRRSPDYGYTF
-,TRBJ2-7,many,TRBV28,TGTGCCAGCAGACATGGGGGCAGGGGCGAGCAGTACTTC,CASRHGGRGEQYF
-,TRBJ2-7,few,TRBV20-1,TGCAGTGCTCTAAACTCCTACGAGCAGTACTTC,CSALNSYEQYF
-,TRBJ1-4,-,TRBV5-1,TGCGCCAGCAGCTCCCAGGGCGAAAAACTGTTTTTT,CASSSQGEKLFF
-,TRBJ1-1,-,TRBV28,TGTGCCAGCAGCTCGCAGGGGCTGTGGAGAGTTAACACTGAAGCTTTCTTT,CASSSQGLWRVNTEAFF
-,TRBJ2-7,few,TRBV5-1,TGCGCCAGCAGCTCGAAAGCAGGGTTCGGCGAGCAGTACTTC,CASSSKAGFGEQYF
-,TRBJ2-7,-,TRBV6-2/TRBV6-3,TGTGCCAGCTCACCAGGGGGGTTAGGATCCCACGAGCAGTACTTC,CASSPGGLGSHEQYF
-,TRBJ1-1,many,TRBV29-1,TGCAGCGCCTCATCCCACGGCAGGAGTAACACTGAAGCTTTCTTT,CSASSHGRSNTEAFF
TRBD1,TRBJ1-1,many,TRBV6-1,TGTGCCAGCAGTCAATTGGACAGGGTGGGCACTGAAGCTTTCTTT,CASSQLDRVGTEAFF
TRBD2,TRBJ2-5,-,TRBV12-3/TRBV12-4,TGTGCCAACAGTTGGACTAGCGGGGGCCCCAAGTACCGAGAGACCCAGTACTTC,CANSWTSGGPKYRETQYF
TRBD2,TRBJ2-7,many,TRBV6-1,TGTGCCAGCAGTGGGGGCCTAGCGGGAGGGCTAGACGAGCAGTACTTC,CASSGGLAGGLDEQYF
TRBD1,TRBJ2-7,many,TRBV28,TGTGCCAGCAGCTCCGCCGGGACAGGGCGATACGAGCAGTACTTC,CASSSAGTGRYEQYF
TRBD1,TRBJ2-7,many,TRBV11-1,TGTGCCAGCAATCCGCTTCGTATGGGACAGGGGAGAGAACAGTACTTC,CASNPLRMGQGREQYF
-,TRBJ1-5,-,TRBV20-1,TGCAGTGCTAGGAAGGGGGAAAATAGCAATCAGCCCCAGCATTTT,CSARKGENSNQPQHF
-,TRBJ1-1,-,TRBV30,TGTGCCTGGAGTGTTCAAACGAACACTGAAGCTTTCTTT,CAWSVQTNTEAFF
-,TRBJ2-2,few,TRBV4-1,TGCGCCAGCAGCAGGGGGGTCGGCGCAAACACCGGGGAGCTGTTTTTT,CASSRGVGANTGELFF
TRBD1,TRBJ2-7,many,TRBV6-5,TGTGCCAGCAGGTACGGGACAGGGCCCAGCTCCTACGAGCAGTACTTC,CASRYGTGPSSYEQYF
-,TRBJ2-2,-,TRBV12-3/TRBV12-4,TGTGCCAGCAGCCCGACGGGGAGTGGTATAAACACCGGGGAGCTGTTTTTT,CASSPTGSGINTGELFF
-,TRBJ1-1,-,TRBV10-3,TGTGCCATCAGTGATTCCAGAGGCACTGAAGCTTTCTTT,CAISDSRGTEAFF
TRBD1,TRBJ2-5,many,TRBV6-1,TGTGCCAGCAGCGGATACAGGGGTACGGAGACCCAGTACTTC,CASSGYRGTETQYF
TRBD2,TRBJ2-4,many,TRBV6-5,TGTGCCAGCAGTTTGACTAGCGGTACCAAAAACATTCAGTACTTC,CASSLTSGTKNIQYF
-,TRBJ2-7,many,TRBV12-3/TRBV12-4,TGTGCCAGCAGTACCGGCCGGGGGAAGAGGGCCGAGCAGTACTTC,CASSTGRGKRAEQYF
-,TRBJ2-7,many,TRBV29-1,TGCAGCGTTGGGTTTAGTCTCAAGCAGTACTTC,CSVGFSLKQYF
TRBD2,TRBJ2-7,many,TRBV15,TGTGCCACCAGCATGGGAGCAGGACTAGCTCTCCACGAGCAGTACTTC,CATSMGAGLALHEQYF
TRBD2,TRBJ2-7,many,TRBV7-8,TGTGCCAGCAGCCCGCGGGAGGGTAGCCACGAGCAGTACTTC,CASSPREGSHEQYF
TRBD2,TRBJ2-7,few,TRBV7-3,TGTGCCAGCAGCGCCTTAGCGGGGCCTCCCTACGAGCAGTACTTC,CASSALAGPPYEQYF
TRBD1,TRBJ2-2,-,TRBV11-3,TGTGCCAGCAGCTTACCCGAGACAGGGGTCGGGGAGCTGTTTTTT,CASSLPETGVGELFF
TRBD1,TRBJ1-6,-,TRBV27,TGTGCCAGCAGTTTGTACAGGGGGAGAGATTCACCCCTCCACTTT,CASSLYRGRDSPLHF
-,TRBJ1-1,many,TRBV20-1,TGCAGTGCTAGAGATCTATCGCGGGGCCCCGATGCTGAAGGAGCTTTCTTT,CSARDLSRGPDAEGAFF
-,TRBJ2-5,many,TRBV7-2,TGTGCCAGCAGCTTCCGGACAGGGAGGGGGACCCAGTACTTC,CASSFRTGRGTQYF
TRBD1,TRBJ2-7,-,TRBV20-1,TGCAGTGCTAGAAATCCGAGACAGGGGGTCTACGAGCAGTACTTC,CSARNPRQGVYEQYF
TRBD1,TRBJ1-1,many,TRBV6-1,TGTGCCAGCAGTGGTGGGACAGGGGGCACTGAAGCTTTCTTT,CASSGGTGGTEAFF
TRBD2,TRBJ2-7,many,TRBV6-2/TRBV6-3,TGTGCCAGCAGACTGCGGGGACTAGCAGACTACGAGCAGTACTTC,CASRLRGLADYEQYF
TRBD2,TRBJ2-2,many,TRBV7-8,TGTGCCAGCAGCTTAGGGGAGGGTTCGAACACCGGGGAGCTGTTTTTT,CASSLGEGSNTGELFF
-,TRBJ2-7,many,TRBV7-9,TGTGCCAGCAGCCTTTATTCGGGAGCCGAGCAGTACTTC,CASSLYSGAEQYF
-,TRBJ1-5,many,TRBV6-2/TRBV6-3,TGTGCCAGCAGTGGCCGACAGCATCAGCCCCAGCATTTT,CASSGRQHQPQHF
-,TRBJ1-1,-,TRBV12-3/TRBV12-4,TGTGCCAGCAGAGTGGTCCGGGGTGAAGCTTTCTTT,CASRVVRGEAFF